This T cell receptor (beta chain) is from a study of T cells after yellow fever vaccination. Germline-derived CDR1 and CDR2 are MNHEY and SVGAGI. The CDR3 contains 19 residues. The V segment lost 1 base and the J segment 1 base; nucleotides outside the gene matches: 4. This clonotype was recorded many times. TCRdb re-derived calls from the 5' RACE reads in MiXCR, one entry per CDR3 protein. The data contain around 310,000 distinct CDR3 sequences, roughly 3.5% of them singletons. This TCR was sampled from a man between 18 and 29 years old who received the YFV17D yellow fever vaccine. Sequenced here: PBMCs, sampled on the day of the yellow fever booster vaccination. The chain carries TRBV6-5 and TRBJ2-1; 16 nucleotides agree with TRBD2. Here the CDR3 DNA reads TGTGCCAGCAGTTACTTCGGGACTAGCGGGGGGGCGTCCTACAATGAGCAGTTCTTC. Its translation is CASSYFGTSGGASYNEQFF.